The 23 T cell receptor beta chains presented below share a single source sample, sequenced in a study of blood T cell repertoires in COVID-19. Libraries were prepared by immunoSEQ multiplex PCR; TCRdb keeps only in-frame clonotypes and omits some of them. The sample lists 450,000 to 600,000 clones; roughly 87% were seen once. The specimen sequenced was PBMCs or T cells enriched from blood (not recorded which). The source is a woman younger than 35 who had recovered from COVID-19.

The V gene is TRBV12-3 or TRBV12-4, the J gene TRBJ2-3; a weak D match, TRBD2 (5 bases). The CDR3 is made up of 12 amino acids. V was cut by 7 bases and J by 7 bases, with 12 bases left in between. The CDR3 region has the DNA TGTGCCAGCACCTCGGACTCCTATACGCAGTATTTT. Translating it yields CASTSDSYTQYF.

The chain uses TRBV5-1 and TRBJ2-1; 14 bases line up with TRBD2. In germline, CDR1 is SGHRS, CDR2 YFSETQ. CDR3 size: 14 residues. The ends lost 6 bases at V and 8 bases at J; junction bases unmatched: 4. As DNA, the CDR3 is TGCGCCAGCAAGACTAGCGGGGGGGCGGATGAGCAGTTCTTC. This translates into CASKTSGGADEQFF.

CDR3 region: CASSQGWSRGAQETQYF. CDR3 bases: TGTGCCAGCAGCCAAGGATGGAGTCGGGGGGCCCAAGAGACCCAGTACTTC. The chain carries TRBV3-1 (or the pseudogene TRBV3-2) and TRBJ2-5; weak D call: TRBD2 (7 bases). CDR3 size: 17 residues. Germline-derived CDR1 and CDR2 are LGHDT and YNNKEL (reference sequence). V dropped 1 base and J dropped 1 base, with 16 bases sitting between them.

As regards this clone: Relative to the germline gene, one junction end is altered; a read error may explain this. The chain uses TRBV7-7 and TRBJ2-1; 10 bases match TRBD1. Germline V CDR1 and CDR2: SSHAT, FNYEAQ (reference sequence). This CDR3 has 15 amino acids. The CDR3 reads CASSLGTGVGNEQFF. In nucleotides, the CDR3 is TGTGCTAGCAGCTTAGGGACAGGGGTTGGGAATGAGCAGTTCTTC.

The J gene is TRBJ2-3, the V gene TRBV25-1; TRBD1 matches 8 bases. Trimming took 6 bases from V and 3 from J; bases not matched to a gene: 14. CDR3 length: 17 residues. Germline V CDR1 and CDR2: MGHDK, SYGVNS. This chain's CDR3 is CASRGAGTGGGTDTQYF. The CDR3 nucleotides are TGTGCCAGCAGGGGAGCGGGCACAGGGGGTGGTACAGATACGCAGTATTTT.

The chain recombines TRBV10-3 with TRBJ2-1, with TRBD1 as a possible D gene (5 bases). Germline assignment: CDR1 ENHRY and CDR2 SYGVKD. V lost 4 bases and J 5 bases, leaving 18 bases between the germline ends. The CDR3 is 16 residues long. The CDR3 nucleotides read TGTGCCATCAGTGGAGTATGGCAGGGTGAGGACAATGAGCAGTTCTTC. Translated, it gives CAISGVWQGEDNEQFF.

The chain has TRBV1 and TRBJ2-7; TRBD2, as called in the table, went unchecked against the DNA. TRBV1 is reported as a pseudogene. This CDR3 has 17 amino acids. DNA of the CDR3: TGCACCAGCAGCCAAGATTACCCGGGACTAGCGACCTACGAGCAGTACTTC. Its protein product is CTSSQDYPGLATYEQYF.

The V and J genes are TRBV2 and TRBJ1-3; D not resolved. CDR3 length equals 14 residues. Germline V gene sequence: CDR1 SNHLY, CDR2 FYNNEI. V lost 4 bases, J lost 0 bases, and 7 bases lay in between. The CDR3 loop reads CASSGQFSGNTIYF. CDR3 nucleotides: TGTGCCAGCAGTGGTCAGTTCTCTGGAAACACCATATATTTT. Filled out from reference TRBV2 and TRBJ1-3, the complete variable domain reads EPEVTQTPSHQVTQMGQEVILRCVPISNHLYFYWYRQILGQKVEFLVSFYNNEISEKSEIFDDQFSVERPDGSNFTLKIRSTKLEDSAMYFCASSGQFSGNTIYFGEGSWLTVV.

The chain uses TRBV7-9 and TRBJ2-7; 8 bases are shared with TRBD1. V trimming: 3 bases; J trimming: 1 base; junction bases outside the gene matches: 11. CDR1 is SEHNR, CDR2 FQNEAQ, per germline (reference sequence). The length of the CDR3 is 17 residues. In DNA form, the CDR3 reads TGTGCCAGCAGCTTTAACAGACCGGGACAGGAATCCTACGAGCAGTACTTC. This gives the protein CASSFNRPGQESYEQYF.

This clone was counted once. In nucleotides, the CDR3 is TGTGCCAGCAGTTTCACCTTCTGGGGCCCGACAGGGAGAGGAAACACCATATATTTT. Translated, it gives CASSFTFWGPTGRGNTIYF. The J gene is TRBJ1-3, the V gene TRBV28, with 7 bases identical to TRBD1. CDR1 MDHEN and CDR2 SYDVKM come from the germline V gene. The V segment lost 3 bases and the J segment 4 bases; nucleotides outside the gene matches: 18. CDR3 length: 19 residues.

CDR3 sequence (DNA): TGTGCCAGCAACCCGACAGTAAGCAATCAGCCCCAGCATTTT. The encoded protein is CASNPTVSNQPQHF. The chain joins TRBV6-5 to TRBJ1-5; D might be TRBD1 (5 bases). The V end was cut by 7 bases, the J end by 1 base, with 11 bases between. This CDR3 is 14 amino acids long. Germline-derived CDR1 and CDR2 are MNHEY and SVGAGI.

This sequence joins TRBV3-1 (or the pseudogene TRBV3-2) and TRBJ2-1; 9 bases agree with TRBD2. Germline V lookup: CDR1 LGHDT, CDR2 YNNKEL (reference sequence). The CDR3 totals 15 residues. After removal of 2 bases from V and 9 bases from J, the junction contained 8 bases not matched to a gene. The CDR3 nucleotides read TGTGCCAGCAGCCAACTATCAGCGGGGGGCGGTGAGCAGTTCTTC. This encodes CASSQLSAGGGEQFF.

The chain employs TRBV21-1 and TRBJ2-7; TRBD1, the table's D call, was not compared with the DNA. TRBV21-1 is marked as a pseudogene. This CDR3 has 9 residues. For the CDR3, the DNA is TGTGCCAGCAGCGCCAGACAGGGGTTC. It codes for CASSARQGF.

This clone has a single count. V is TRBV27 and J is TRBJ1-2, with 7 bases matching TRBD1. The V and J ends lost 4 bases and 8 bases, in that order; junction bases with no gene match: 10. There are 14 residues in the CDR3. CDR1 and CDR2 (germline): MNHEY, SMNVEV (reference sequence). CDR3 nucleotide sequence: TGTGCCAGCAGTTATGACAGGGTCCTAGGGGGCTACACCTTC. Translated, it gives CASSYDRVLGGYTF.

The V gene is TRBV5-1, the J gene TRBJ2-5, with TRBD2 matching over 10 bases. The germline V gene encodes CDR1 SGHRS and CDR2 YFSETQ. J was trimmed by 5 bases and V by 1 base; bases with no gene match: 2. This CDR3 comprises 14 residues. The CDR3 DNA sequence: TGCGCCAGCAGCTTGTCGACTAGCGGGGAGACCCAGTACTTC. Protein product: CASSLSTSGETQYF.

The chain links TRBV5-1 to TRBJ2-6; 9 bases align to TRBD1. Germline V lookup: CDR1 SGHRS, CDR2 YFSETQ. The ends lost 4 bases at V and 3 bases at J; junction bases unmatched: 11. This CDR3 region has 18 residues. CDR3 nucleotides: TGCGCCAGCAGCCCGGGCGGGACAGGGACGGATGGGGCCAACGTCCTGACTTTC. Translating gives CASSPGGTGTDGANVLTF.

This rearrangement joins TRBV30 to TRBJ1-4, with D possibly being TRBD1 (6 bases). CDR3 length: 15 amino acids. V gave up 4 bases and J gave up 8 bases, with 20 bases separating them. The germline gives CDR1 GTSNPN, CDR2 SVGIG (reference sequence). The CDR3 spells CAWTYSWGRGEKLFF. In DNA, the CDR3 is TGTGCCTGGACTTACTCTTGGGGGCGAGGGGAAAAACTGTTTTTT. Full variable domain (missing parts from reference TRBV30 and TRBJ1-4): SQTIHQWPATLVQPVGSPLSLECTVEGTSNPNLYWYRQAAGRGLQLLFYSVGIGQISSEVPQNLSASRPQDRQFILSSKKLLLSDSGFYLCAWTYSWGRGEKLFFGSGTQLSVL.

The chain has TRBV28 and TRBJ2-7; D perhaps matches TRBD2 (6 bases). The CDR3 extends over 14 amino acids. V was clipped by 1 base and J by 7 bases, with 14 bases between them. The germline gives CDR1 MDHEN, CDR2 SYDVKM. The CDR3 sequence: CASSLFGTHGEQYF. In nucleotides, the CDR3 is TGTGCCAGCAGTTTATTCGGGACTCATGGTGAGCAGTACTTC.

This clone was seen a few times. The chain carries TRBV2 and TRBJ2-7, with D possibly TRBD2 on 5 matching bases. The germline V gene encodes CDR1 SNHLY and CDR2 FYNNEI. The CDR3 has 12 amino acids. Trimming stripped 4 bases from V and 2 bases from J, with 6 bases between. The CDR3 protein is CASSVGTYEQYF. The CDR3 coding sequence is TGTGCCAGCAGTGTCGGGACCTACGAGCAGTACTTC.

In its sample, this clone was seen a few times. Compared with germline, one end of the junction differs, possibly owing to a read error. The chain recombines TRBV5-5 with TRBJ2-5; D is perhaps TRBD1 (6 bases). The CDR3 is 16 amino acids. Germline V gene data show CDR1 as SGHKS and CDR2 as YYEKEE (reference sequence). This CDR3 reads CASSLGLQIRGESQYF. In DNA form, the CDR3 reads TGTGCCAGCAGCTTGGGCCTCCAAATCAGGGGCGAGAGCCAGTACTTC.

The gene calls are TRBV28 and TRBJ2-2; D possibly corresponds to TRBD1 (6 bases). CDR1 is MDHEN, CDR2 SYDVKM, per germline. There are 14 residues in the CDR3. V lost 7 bases, J lost 6 bases, and 15 bases lay in between. CDR3 in amino acids: CASIRDRLSGELFF. CDR3 DNA sequence: TGTGCCAGCATTCGTGACAGGCTCTCCGGGGAGCTGTTTTTT.

The chain couples TRBV5-1 to TRBJ1-2, with a tentative D call TRBD1 (5 bases). The V gene's germline CDR1 is SGHRS and CDR2 YFSETQ. Trimming stripped 2 bases from V and 6 bases from J, with 23 bases between. The CDR3 length is 17 residues. The CDR3 nucleotides read TGCGCCAGCAGCTTAGAGTTTGGCGGGGCAGGCACCGATGGCTACACCTTC. Amino acid sequence: CASSLEFGGAGTDGYTF.

This sequence joins TRBV5-1 and TRBJ1-6, with no clear D. The CDR3 extends over 15 amino acids. CDR1 is SGHRS and CDR2 is YFSETQ in the germline V gene. Trimming cost V 0 bases and J 10 bases, with 14 bases left between them. This CDR3 reads CASSLAGGSRSPLHF. As DNA, the CDR3 is TGCGCCAGCAGCTTGGCGGGAGGGAGCCGATCACCCCTCCACTTT.